This TCR beta chain is drawn from a study of blood T cell repertoires in COVID-19. Study at large: Specimens from acute and convalescent COVID-19 originated in the United States, Italy and Spain.

Profiled with immunoSEQ multiplex PCR; TCRdb holds only in-frame clones, not every one. The table lists 20,000 to 25,000 clones, about nine tenths of them singletons. The CDR3 runs 14 residues. J was trimmed by 3 bases and V by 2 bases; bases with no gene match: 3. Germline CDR1 reads MDHEN; CDR2 reads SYDVKM. Sequencing was performed on peripheral blood. This receptor was identified in a woman of 80 years or more with active or convalescent COVID-19. J is TRBJ2-7 and V is TRBV28; 8 nucleotides match TRBD1. The CDR3 region is CASSLRQGNYEQYF. The CDR3 DNA is TGTGCCAGCAGTTTAAGACAGGGGAACTACGAGCAGTACTTC.